What follows describes a single TCR beta chain. Antigen: not known. V lost 1 base and J lost 0, with 16 bases in between. The CDR3 length is 17 residues. The germline V gene has CDR1 GTSNPN and CDR2 SVGIG (reference sequence). Via MiXCR, TCRdb re-called the PCR reads. Of about 46,000 clones in the sample, around 23% are singletons; the top ten hold approximately 3.5%. This sample stems from a study of metastatic and nonmetastatic thyroid tumors. Study results and caveats: Reports indicated that malignant thyroid tumors showed significantly higher TCR beta diversity than benign nodules did, in blood and tumor.

There were no patients who had received any treatment before thyroid surgery. The material sequenced was blood. The rearrangement uses TRBV30 and TRBJ1-5; tentative D call: TRBD1 (6 bases). The TCR sequence derives from a male donor with papillary thyroid cancer or a benign thyroid nodule (not recorded which). Some clones in this sample may be carry-over from other donors' samples. The CDR3 DNA reads TGTGCCTGGAGTGCCGCCACCAACAGGGATAGCAATCAGCCCCAGCATTTT. Protein sequence: CAWSAATNRDSNQPQHF. Filled out from reference TRBV30 and TRBJ1-5, the complete variable domain reads SQTIHQWPATLVQPVGSPLSLECTVEGTSNPNLYWYRQAAGRGLQLLFYSVGIGQISSEVPQNLSASRPQDRQFILSSKKLLLSDSGFYLCAWSAATNRDSNQPQHFGDGTRLSIL.